This T cell receptor (beta chain) stems from a study of identical twins. TCRdb redid the calling of the 5' RACE reads with MiXCR, one entry per CDR3 protein. In the table there are 600,000 to 700,000 distinct CDR3 sequences, around 21% of which are singletons. The germline CDR1 and CDR2 sequences are DFQATT and SNEGSKA (reference sequence). This CDR3 spans 15 amino acids. Losses at the gene ends were 3 bases for V and 0 bases for J; bases not matched to a gene: 6. In its sample, this clonotype was seen many times. These same records also appear under a second study, on T cells expressing NK-cell markers.

This sequence joins TRBV20-1 and TRBJ2-3; 7 bases map to TRBD2. The material sequenced was PBMCs. The receptor comes from a young woman in good health. This CDR3 is CSASRTSGSTDTQYF. In nucleotides, the CDR3 is TGCAGTGCTAGTAGGACTAGTGGCAGCACAGATACGCAGTATTTT.